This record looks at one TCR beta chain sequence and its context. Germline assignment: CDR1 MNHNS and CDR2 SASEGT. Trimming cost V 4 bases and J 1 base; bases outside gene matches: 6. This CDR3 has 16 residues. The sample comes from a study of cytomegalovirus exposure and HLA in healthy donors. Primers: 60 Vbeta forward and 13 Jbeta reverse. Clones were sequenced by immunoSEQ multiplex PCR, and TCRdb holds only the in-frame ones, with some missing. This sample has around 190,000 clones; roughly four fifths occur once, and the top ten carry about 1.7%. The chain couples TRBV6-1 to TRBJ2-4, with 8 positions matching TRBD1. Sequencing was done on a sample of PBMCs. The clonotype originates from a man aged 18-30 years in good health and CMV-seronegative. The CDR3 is CASSGPGQVAKNIQYF. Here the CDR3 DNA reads TGTGCCAGCAGTGGACCGGGACAGGTTGCCAAAAACATTCAGTACTTC.